The rows below give T cell receptor beta chains drawn from one sample of a study of sequential checkpoint blockade in melanoma. TCRdb's copy holds only in-frame clones and misses some; the assay was immunoSEQ multiplex PCR. The data contain 9,500 to 12,000 clones, 56% of them singletons. Sequenced here: CD8+ T cells sorted from blood (inferred from file names), sampled from a patient given nivolumab and ipilimumab in sequence. The receptors shown here come from a human donor with melanoma. The CDR3 runs from the conserved cysteine through the conserved F or W. A D gene is named only where the DNA matches it firmly. Expanded clones get a size class; other rows say once, few or many, or leave the size out.

size: medium-sized
J: TRBJ2-3
V: TRBV5-1
D: NA
CDR3: CASSPELAWEADTQYF
DNA: TGCGCCAGCAGCCCCGAACTAGCATGGGAGGCAGATACGCAGTATTTT

size: NA
J: TRBJ1-1
V: TRBV5-4
D: NA
CDR3: CASHREYMNTEAFF
DNA: TGTGCCAGCCACAGGGAATACATGAACACTGAAGCTTTCTTT

size: NA
J: TRBJ1-1
V: TRBV21-1
D: NA
CDR3: CASSTPAENTEAFF
DNA: TGTGCCAGCAGCACCCCGGCGGAGAACACTGAAGCTTTCTTT

size: medium-sized
J: TRBJ1-5
V: TRBV19
D: NA
CDR3: CASSIGAGNQPQHF
DNA: TGTGCCAGTAGTATTGGCGCAGGGAATCAGCCCCAGCATTTT

size: NA
J: TRBJ2-7
V: TRBV28
D: TRBD1
CDR3: CASRVRGSTYEQYF
DNA: TGTGCCAGCAGGGTCAGGGGGAGCACCTACGAGCAGTACTTC

size: once
J: TRBJ1-1
V: TRBV29-1
D: TRBD1
CDR3: CSVYRGSINRITEAFF
DNA: TGCAGCGTCTACAGGGGCTCAATAAACCGAATCACTGAAGCTTTCTTT

size: NA
J: TRBJ1-5
V: TRBV18
D: NA
CDR3: CASSPGRDQPQHF
DNA: TGTGCCAGCTCACCAGGGAGGGATCAGCCCCAGCATTTT

size: few
J: TRBJ1-6
V: TRBV19
D: NA
CDR3: CASSSTVNSPLHF
DNA: TGTGCCAGTAGCAGCACAGTCAATTCACCCCTCCACTTT

size: few
J: TRBJ2-7
V: TRBV28
D: NA
CDR3: CASSFMRESYEQYF
DNA: TGTGCCAGCAGTTTTATGAGGGAGTCCTACGAGCAGTACTTC

size: NA
J: TRBJ2-7
V: TRBV6-5
D: NA
CDR3: CASSYSTVSWGEQYF
DNA: TGTGCCAGCAGTTACTCGACAGTCAGTTGGGGCGAGCAGTACTTC

size: once
J: TRBJ2-7
V: TRBV5-4
D: NA
CDR3: CASSPRLSPYEQYF
DNA: TGTGCCAGCAGCCCAAGACTATCCCCTTACGAGCAGTACTTC

size: NA
J: TRBJ2-5
V: TRBV5-1
D: TRBD2
CDR3: CASSLAFGLADQETQYF
DNA: TGCGCCAGCAGCTTGGCGTTCGGACTAGCGGACCAAGAGACCCAGTACTTC

size: NA
J: TRBJ1-2
V: TRBV27
D: NA
CDR3: CASSLSEGVYGYTF
DNA: TGTGCCAGCAGTTTATCTGAGGGGGTCTATGGCTACACCTTC

size: NA
J: TRBJ2-7
V: TRBV4-3
D: TRBD1
CDR3: CASSRSGTGGYEQYF
DNA: TGCGCCAGCAGCCGATCCGGGACAGGGGGGTACGAGCAGTACTTC

size: few
J: TRBJ1-1
V: TRBV19
D: NA
CDR3: CASSLAFFGNTEAFF
DNA: TGTGCCAGTAGCCTCGCGTTTTTTGGGAACACTGAAGCTTTCTTT

size: NA
J: TRBJ1-2
V: TRBV27
D: NA
CDR3: CASSYSEDRLYGYTF
DNA: TGTGCCAGCAGTTACTCCGAAGACAGACTCTATGGCTACACCTTC

size: NA
J: TRBJ1-6
V: TRBV30
D: NA
CDR3: CAWGWEGRNSPLHF
DNA: TGTGCCTGGGGATGGGAGGGGAGAAATTCACCCCTCCACTTT

size: few
J: TRBJ2-7
V: TRBV7-9
D: NA
CDR3: CASSSGLYEQYF
DNA: TGTGCCAGCAGCTCGGGACTCTACGAGCAGTACTTC

size: NA
J: TRBJ1-1
V: TRBV19
D: TRBD1
CDR3: CASTLGQGNTEAFF
DNA: TGTGCCAGTACTCTCGGACAGGGGAACACTGAAGCTTTCTTT

size: NA
J: TRBJ1-2
V: TRBV19
D: NA
CDR3: CASSYGQAYGYTF
DNA: TGTGCCAGTAGTTACGGTCAGGCCTATGGCTACACCTTC

size: NA
J: TRBJ2-3
V: TRBV7-7
D: NA
CDR3: CASSPEGGLSDTQYF
DNA: TGTGCTAGCAGCCCTGAGGGGGGACTATCAGATACGCAGTATTTT

size: NA
J: TRBJ2-7
V: TRBV4-3
D: NA
CDR3: CASSQVWAGGYEQYF
DNA: TGCGCCAGCAGCCAAGTTTGGGCCGGAGGGTACGAGCAGTACTTC

size: few
J: TRBJ2-7
V: TRBV30
D: NA
CDR3: CAWSRTDDYEQYF
DNA: TGTGCCTGGAGTAGGACAGATGACTACGAGCAGTACTTC

size: few
J: TRBJ2-7
V: TRBV7-8
D: NA
CDR3: CASSLGPGMYEQYF
DNA: TGTGCCAGCAGCCTTGGACCAGGGATGTACGAGCAGTACTTC

size: few
J: TRBJ2-1
V: TRBV27
D: TRBD1
CDR3: CASSLPWAGTDEQFF
DNA: TGTGCCAGCAGCCTCCCCTGGGCAGGGACAGATGAGCAGTTCTTC

size: NA
J: TRBJ2-6
V: TRBV7-7
D: TRBD2
CDR3: CASSLGGSSSGANVLTF
DNA: TGTGCTAGCAGCTTAGGCGGGAGCTCCTCTGGGGCCAACGTCCTGACTTTC

size: NA
J: TRBJ2-2
V: TRBV27
D: TRBD2
CDR3: CASRKGLAGANTGELFF
DNA: TGTGCCAGCAGAAAGGGACTAGCGGGTGCGAACACCGGGGAGCTGTTTTTT

size: once
J: TRBJ2-5
V: TRBV9
D: TRBD2
CDR3: CASSASGKETQYF
DNA: TGTGCCAGCAGCGCTAGCGGCAAAGAGACCCAGTACTTC

size: few
J: TRBJ2-7
V: TRBV11-2
D: TRBD1
CDR3: CASSPPGQGPYEQYF
DNA: TGTGCCAGCAGCCCGCCGGGACAGGGACCCTACGAGCAGTACTTC

size: few
J: TRBJ2-7
V: TRBV7-9
D: TRBD2
CDR3: CASIQSGGEKQYF
DNA: TGTGCCAGCATCCAAAGTGGGGGGGAGAAGCAGTACTTC

size: NA
J: TRBJ2-1
V: TRBV7-2
D: TRBD2
CDR3: CASSPGLGGRARGNEQFF
DNA: TGTGCCAGCAGCCCGGGCTTGGGCGGGAGGGCTCGGGGAAATGAGCAGTTCTTC

size: NA
J: TRBJ1-4
V: TRBV4-1
D: TRBD1
CDR3: CASSQVRTGDEKLFF
DNA: TGCGCCAGCAGCCAAGTCAGGACAGGAGATGAAAAACTGTTTTTT

size: NA
J: TRBJ2-1
V: TRBV19
D: NA
CDR3: CASSINSGVSGAYNEQFF
DNA: TGTGCCAGTAGTATAAACTCAGGGGTCAGTGGGGCTTACAATGAGCAGTTCTTC

size: NA
J: TRBJ2-3
V: TRBV13
D: TRBD2
CDR3: CASEKTSDAEDTQYF
DNA: TGTGCCAGTGAAAAGACTAGCGATGCTGAAGATACGCAGTATTTT

size: NA
J: TRBJ2-5
V: TRBV30
D: NA
CDR3: CAWRSARGQETQYF
DNA: TGTGCCTGGAGGTCTGCCAGGGGACAAGAGACCCAGTACTTC

size: once
J: TRBJ2-2
V: TRBV15
D: NA
CDR3: CATSRDLGHANTGELFF
DNA: TGTGCCACCAGCAGAGATCTAGGACACGCGAACACCGGGGAGCTGTTTTTT

size: NA
J: TRBJ2-3
V: TRBV7-3
D: TRBD2
CDR3: CASSPYGLAGDTQYF
DNA: TGTGCCAGCAGCCCTTATGGCCTAGCGGGAGATACGCAGTATTTT

size: medium-sized
J: TRBJ1-2
V: TRBV4-3
D: NA
CDR3: CASSQDRSGHGYTF
DNA: TGCGCCAGCAGCCAAGATAGGTCAGGCCATGGCTACACCTTC

size: NA
J: TRBJ2-1
V: TRBV28
D: TRBD2
CDR3: CASSLGLAGTSYNEQFF
DNA: TGTGCCAGCAGTTTGGGACTAGCGGGAACTTCCTACAATGAGCAGTTCTTC

size: NA
J: TRBJ2-3
V: TRBV6-5
D: NA
CDR3: CASTKEGTDSDTQYF
DNA: TGTGCCAGCACCAAGGAGGGGACCGACTCAGATACGCAGTATTTT

size: NA
J: TRBJ1-2
V: TRBV2
D: NA
CDR3: CASSDSAGINYGYTF
DNA: TGTGCCAGCAGTGACTCTGCAGGGATAAACTATGGCTACACCTTC

size: few
J: TRBJ2-7
V: TRBV28
D: NA
CDR3: CASLLRGTYEQYF
DNA: TGTGCCAGCCTTCTCCGGGGTACCTACGAGCAGTACTTC

size: NA
J: TRBJ2-2
V: TRBV11-3
D: NA
CDR3: CASSPNTGELFF
DNA: TGTGCCAGCAGCCCAAACACCGGGGAGCTGTTTTTT

size: NA
J: TRBJ1-2
V: TRBV11-2
D: NA
CDR3: CASSLGGRGTLNYGYTF
DNA: TGTGCCAGCAGCTTAGGGGGGCGTGGCACTTTAAACTATGGCTACACCTTC

size: NA
J: TRBJ2-1
V: TRBV19
D: TRBD1
CDR3: CASSSEGQGTWGSYNEQFF
DNA: TGTGCCAGTAGCTCCGAGGGACAGGGGACTTGGGGGTCCTACAATGAGCAGTTCTTC

size: NA
J: TRBJ2-3
V: TRBV11-2
D: NA
CDR3: CASSLGLYTDTQYF
DNA: TGTGCCAGCAGCCTGGGACTTTACACAGATACGCAGTATTTT

size: NA
J: TRBJ2-7
V: TRBV27
D: NA
CDR3: CASSIGGEQYF
DNA: TGTGCCAGCAGTATCGGGGGTGAGCAGTACTTC

size: NA
J: TRBJ1-1
V: TRBV27
D: NA
CDR3: CASSYGGEAFF
DNA: TGTGCCAGCAGTTACGGAGGGGAAGCTTTCTTT

size: NA
J: TRBJ1-5
V: TRBV7-9
D: NA
CDR3: CASSQDNQPQHF
DNA: TGTGCCAGCAGCCAGGACAATCAGCCCCAGCATTTT

size: NA
J: TRBJ2-5
V: TRBV28
D: TRBD2
CDR3: CASSLVLSGTQETQYF
DNA: TGTGCCAGCAGTTTGGTTCTTAGCGGGACCCAAGAGACCCAGTACTTC

size: NA
J: TRBJ1-1
V: TRBV7-9
D: NA
CDR3: CASSLNPLLNTEAFF
DNA: TGTGCCAGCAGCTTGAATCCACTTTTGAACACTGAAGCTTTCTTT

size: NA
J: TRBJ1-2
V: TRBV7-9
D: NA
CDR3: CASSLATGYDGYTF
DNA: TGTGCCAGCAGCTTGGCCACAGGGTATGATGGCTACACCTTC

size: NA
J: TRBJ1-4
V: TRBV9
D: NA
CDR3: CASSPTLGDEKLFF
DNA: TGTGCCAGCAGCCCGACCCTAGGGGATGAAAAACTGTTTTTT

size: few
J: TRBJ2-2
V: TRBV29-1
D: NA
CDR3: CSVIAGELFF
DNA: TGCAGCGTTATAGCGGGGGAGCTGTTTTTT

size: once
J: TRBJ1-2
V: TRBV7-9
D: NA
CDR3: CASSSQGRGYTF
DNA: TGTGCCAGCAGCTCCCAGGGGCGAGGCTACACCTTC

size: NA
J: TRBJ1-1
V: TRBV19
D: NA
CDR3: CASRDLGGTEAFF
DNA: TGTGCCAGCCGGGACCTAGGGGGCACTGAAGCTTTCTTT

size: large
J: TRBJ2-7
V: TRBV7-3
D: NA
CDR3: CASSLGAGLYEQYF
DNA: TGTGCCAGCAGCTTAGGTGCAGGGCTCTACGAGCAGTACTTC